Sequencing of this T cell receptor beta chain was carried out in a study of CD4 T cells in relation to SARS-CoV-2 and coronaviruses. In the study overall: ViraFEST: approximately ten-day antigen culture of PBMCs, then TCR beta CDR3 sequencing.

V gave up 1 base and J gave up 9 bases, with 13 bases separating them. Germline V gene lookup returns CDR1 SGHAT and CDR2 FQNNGV. The CDR3 is 13 amino acids. Comment on this clone: Its target is unknown.

10^5 naive or memory CD4+ cells were cultured with CEF peptides for about 10 days. Survey-level TCR-beta sequencing used DNA from CEF-cultured naive and memory CD4+ T cells. Using immunoSEQ multiplex PCR, the repertoire was profiled, and TCRdb retains in-frame clones only, with some absent. The sample has about 37,000 clones, about four fifths seen once; the top ten hold approximately 5%. V and J are TRBV11-2 and TRBJ2-7; D gene unclear. The sequenced material came from naive CD4+ T cells from PBMCs, cultured in vitro. Subset reported: naive CD4+ T cells isolated by negative enrichment. The receptor was derived from an adult with COVID-19. The CDR3 sequence is CASSLGSGIGQYF. The CDR3 coding sequence is TGTGCCAGCAGCTTAGGAAGTGGAATTGGGCAGTACTTC.